This is a list of T cell receptor beta chains from one sample in a study of blood T cell repertoires in COVID-19. The protocol was immunoSEQ multiplex PCR, while the TCRdb copy is restricted to in-frame clones and leaves out a portion. The repertoire holds some 200,000 clones, with roughly 84% as singletons. Specimen: peripheral blood. The receptor source for this set is a human donor with acute or convalescent COVID-19. The donor label of this sample is uncertain. Each CDR3 is given with its conserved first and last residue. Each record gives: V gene, clone size, J gene, D gene, CDR3 DNA, CDR3 protein. D genes are given only for firm matches. The listing skips clone size in some rows; elsewhere it reads once, few, many or a size class.

V: TRBV11-2; size: -; J: TRBJ2-5; D: TRBD2; DNA: TGTGCCAGCAGCTTGAGCGGGAGGGGGCAGACCCAGTACTTC; CDR3: CASSLSGRGQTQYF
V: TRBV3-1/TRBV3-2; size: -; J: TRBJ1-1; D: TRBD1; DNA: TGTGCCAGCAGCCCCCGGACAGGGACTGAAGCTTTCTTT; CDR3: CASSPRTGTEAFF
V: TRBV19; size: -; J: TRBJ2-5; D: TRBD1; DNA: TGTGCCAGTAGTAGGCCGGACAGGGGTCAGGAGACCCAGTACTTC; CDR3: CASSRPDRGQETQYF
V: TRBV30; size: -; J: TRBJ2-7; D: -; DNA: TGTGCCTGGTCCGCAGGGATCGGATACGAGCAGTACTTC; CDR3: CAWSAGIGYEQYF
V: TRBV28; size: -; J: TRBJ1-2; D: TRBD1; DNA: TGTGCCAGCAGTGGTGGCCGGGACAGGGAATATGGCTACACCTTC; CDR3: CASSGGRDREYGYTF
V: TRBV27; size: -; J: TRBJ2-5; D: TRBD2; DNA: TGTGCCAGCAGTGGGAGACTAGCGGGAGGGCCAGGGACCCAGTACTTC; CDR3: CASSGRLAGGPGTQYF
V: TRBV14; size: -; J: TRBJ2-7; D: TRBD1; DNA: TGTGCCAGCAGCCGAAGATCCGGGACAGGAAATCCCTACGAGCAGTACTTC; CDR3: CASSRRSGTGNPYEQYF
V: TRBV7-2; size: once; J: TRBJ2-5; D: TRBD2; DNA: TGTGCCAGCAGCTTTGGCGGGGGGGTTAAAGAGACCCAGTACTTC; CDR3: CASSFGGGVKETQYF
V: TRBV11-2; size: -; J: TRBJ2-7; D: -; DNA: TGTGCCAGCAGCTTAGAGTTAGCGGTTTTGGGGGAGCAGTACTTC; CDR3: CASSLELAVLGEQYF
V: TRBV4-2; size: -; J: TRBJ2-1; D: -; DNA: TGTGCCAGCAGCCAGATTGCGGGGGCAGGGAATGAGCAGTTCTTC; CDR3: CASSQIAGAGNEQFF
V: TRBV5-1; size: -; J: TRBJ2-1; D: TRBD2; DNA: TGCGCCAGCAGCTTGGGTCTAGCGGGAGTGAATGAGCAGTTCTTC; CDR3: CASSLGLAGVNEQFF
V: TRBV5-1; size: once; J: TRBJ2-1; D: TRBD2; DNA: TGCGCCAGCACGAAAGGCGGGAGTGGGAATGAGCAGTTCTTC; CDR3: CASTKGGSGNEQFF